Each of the 23 T cell receptor beta chains below was sequenced from the same sample in a study of blood T cell repertoires in COVID-19. Here immunoSEQ multiplex PCR was the method, and the copy in TCRdb shows in-frame clones only, minus some. The sample holds some 100,000 clones, roughly 90% seen once. The sequenced material came from peripheral blood. The receptors were sampled from a woman aged 60 to 75 with acute or convalescent COVID-19.

The chain carries TRBV5-4 and TRBJ1-2; D uncertain. Germline V gene data show CDR1 as SGHNT and CDR2 as YYREEE (reference sequence). CDR3 length: 11 residues. V was shortened by 4 bases and J by 4 bases, with 5 bases between the two germline ends. This CDR3 is CASSDTYGYTF. As DNA, the CDR3 is TGTGCCAGCAGCGACACCTATGGCTACACCTTC.

This rearrangement joins TRBV21-1 to TRBJ2-7; the DNA was not compared with TRBD2, the D call given in the table. TRBV21-1 is a documented pseudogene. The CDR3 sequence is 14 residues long. The CDR3 DNA reads as TGTGCCAGCAGCACCATAGGGTGGAGGAACGAGCAGTACGTC. Protein product: CASSTIGWRNEQYV.

The chain employs TRBV21-1 and TRBJ1-4; TRBD1 is the table's D call, not checked against the DNA. TRBV21-1 is described as a pseudogene. The CDR3 is made up of 16 amino acids. In DNA form, the CDR3 reads TGTGCCAGCAGCGAGCGACGGACAGCAACTAATGAAAAACTGTTTTTT. Translation: CASSERRTATNEKLFF.

This clone came up once. The gene calls are TRBV27 and TRBJ1-6, with D possibly matching TRBD1 (6 bases). The CDR3 is 12 residues long. V shed 7 bases and J shed 8 bases, with 9 bases lying between them. CDR1 is MNHEY, CDR2 SMNVEV, per germline (reference sequence). The CDR3 loop reads CASTGGHSPLHF. The CDR3 DNA reads TGTGCCAGCACGGGGGGGCATTCACCCCTCCACTTT.

The chain carries TRBV2 and TRBJ1-4; D possibly corresponds to TRBD1 (5 bases). The CDR3 loop spans 14 amino acids. Trimming pared 5 bases from V and 7 bases from J, leaving 14 bases between. CDR1 is SNHLY and CDR2 is FYNNEI in the germline V gene. The CDR3: CASSSRVVGEKLFF. CDR3 sequence (DNA): TGTGCCAGCAGTTCCAGGGTGGTAGGTGAAAAACTGTTTTTT.

The chain is built from TRBV11-2 and TRBJ2-3; 8 nucleotides match TRBD1. Trimming at V came to 1 base and at J to 5 bases, leaving 5 bases not matched to a gene. From germline, CDR1 is SGHAT and CDR2 FQNNGV. This CDR3 comprises 15 residues. CDR3 bases: TGTGCCAGCAGCTTAGGGACAGGGTCAGGAGATACGCAGTATTTT. It codes for CASSLGTGSGDTQYF.

The chain uses TRBV11-3 and TRBJ2-5, with 8 bases that match TRBD2. CDR1 SGHNT and CDR2 YENEEA come from the germline V gene. Trimming cost V 4 bases and J 1 base; bases outside gene matches: 5. This CDR3 is built from 15 residues. CDR3 DNA sequence: TGTGCCAGCAGCTCCACACTAGCGGTCCAAGAGACCCAGTACTTC. Residues: CASSSTLAVQETQYF. Combining the CDR3 with reference TRBV11-3 and TRBJ2-5 gives the whole variable domain EAGVVQSPRYKIIEKKQPVAFWCNPISGHNTLYWYLQNLGQGPELLIRYENEEAVDDSQLPKDRFSAERLKGVDSTLKIQPAELGDSAVYLCASSSTLAVQETQYFGPGTRLLVL.

The chain carries TRBV14 and TRBJ1-2; 7 nucleotides align to TRBD1. Germline assignment: CDR1 SGHDN and CDR2 FVKESK. Trimming took 4 bases from V and 1 from J; bases not matched to a gene: 3. The CDR3 has 14 amino acids. CDR3 nucleotides: TGTGCCAGCAGCCGACGACAGGGTAACTATGGCTACACCTTC. It yields the protein CASSRRQGNYGYTF.

This chain joins TRBV24-1 and TRBJ1-5; D perhaps matches TRBD1 (6 bases). V lost 4 bases, J lost 7 bases, and 10 bases lay in between. Germline-derived CDR1 and CDR2 are KGHDR and SFDVKD. The CDR3 has 13 amino acids. CDR3 sequence reads: CATSEQGAQPQHF. CDR3 DNA sequence: TGTGCCACCAGTGAACAGGGCGCGCAGCCCCAGCATTTT.

The CDR3 loop reads CSVVGSGGSTDTQYF. For the CDR3, the DNA is TGCAGCGTTGTGGGTTCGGGAGGGAGCACAGATACGCAGTATTTT. The chain joins TRBV29-1 to TRBJ2-3; 8 bases map to TRBD2. The CDR3 sequence is 15 residues long. Trimming removed 4 bases from V and 0 bases from J; junction bases left unmatched: 6. In germline, CDR1 is SQVTM, CDR2 ANQGSEA.

The genes are TRBV5-1 and TRBJ1-2; D is perhaps TRBD1 (5 bases). Germline V gives CDR1 SGHRS, CDR2 YFSETQ. The CDR3 is 16 amino acids. V lost 0 bases and J lost 0, with 12 bases in between. The CDR3 loop is CASSLGDSYSNYGYTF. CDR3 DNA: TGCGCCAGCAGCTTGGGTGACAGCTACTCTAACTATGGCTACACCTTC.

The CDR3 is CASSPDPGQLYEQYF. DNA for the CDR3: TGCGCCAGCAGCCCGGACCCGGGACAGCTCTACGAGCAGTACTTC. This sequence joins TRBV5-1 and TRBJ2-7; 7 nucleotides agree with TRBD1. V shed 4 bases and J 3 bases; nucleotides not matched to a gene: 10. This CDR3 contains 15 residues. Per the germline V gene, CDR1 is SGHRS and CDR2 is YFSETQ.

This clone was seen more than once but under ten times. The chain uses TRBV20-1 and TRBJ2-7; D call uncertain. This CDR3 spans 14 amino acids. Germline V CDR1 and CDR2: DFQATT, SNEGSKA (reference sequence). Trimming removed 3 bases at V and 0 bases at J, with 12 bases between. This CDR3 is CSASPQQFSYEQYF. CDR3 sequence (DNA): TGCAGTGCTAGTCCCCAACAGTTCTCCTACGAGCAGTACTTC.

The chain carries TRBV7-9 and TRBJ1-1, with 10 bases matching TRBD1. V shed 1 base, J shed 1 base, and the junction held 3 bases outside the gene matches. Germline V CDR1 and CDR2: SEHNR, FQNEAQ (reference sequence). The CDR3 sequence is 16 residues long. For the CDR3, the DNA is TGTGCCAGCAGCTTAGGGGACAGGGGCAGGAACACTGAAGCTTTCTTT. Translated, it gives CASSLGDRGRNTEAFF.

The genes are TRBV3-1 (or the pseudogene TRBV3-2) and TRBJ2-7, with a weak D call TRBD1 (5 bases). The germline V gene encodes CDR1 LGHDT and CDR2 YNNKEL (reference sequence). The CDR3 is 13 amino acids. Trimming took 4 bases from V and 2 from J, leaving 9 bases between them. The CDR3 reads CASSRSGTYEQYF. CDR3 DNA: TGTGCCAGCAGCCGTTCAGGGACCTACGAGCAGTACTTC.

This sequence joins TRBV3-1 (or the pseudogene TRBV3-2) and TRBJ1-2; D unclear. V lost 0 bases and J lost 4, with 9 bases in between. Germline V gives CDR1 LGHDT, CDR2 YNNKEL (reference sequence). The CDR3 consists of 14 residues. The CDR3 protein is CASSQDNSIYGYTF. The DNA of the CDR3 is TGTGCCAGCAGCCAAGACAACTCTATCTATGGCTACACCTTC.

The chain couples TRBV10-3 to TRBJ1-1, with D unresolved. This CDR3 is built from 13 residues. Trimming left V 4 bases short and J 6 bases short, with 12 bases between. Germline V gives CDR1 ENHRY, CDR2 SYGVKD. In DNA form, the CDR3 reads TGTGCCATCAGTGGACCCCTAGGCGCTGAAGCTTTCTTT. Protein product: CAISGPLGAEAFF.

This chain links TRBV5-1 with TRBJ2-5, with TRBD2 matching over 12 bases. Germline CDR1 reads SGHRS; CDR2 reads YFSETQ. The CDR3 covers 15 residues. J lost 2 bases, V lost 5 bases, and 4 bases had no gene match. This CDR3 reads CASRLAGGPQETQYF. DNA of the CDR3: TGCGCCAGCAGACTAGCGGGAGGCCCACAAGAGACCCAGTACTTC.

This clone was seen more than once but under ten times. The V call is TRBV30, the J call TRBJ1-2; 8 bases are shared with TRBD1. The CDR3 is 13 amino acids. Germline CDR1 GTSNPN, CDR2 SVGIG (reference sequence). Trimming removed 2 bases from V and 4 bases from J; junction bases left unmatched: 3. CDR3 DNA: TGTGCCTGGAGTCCTACAGGGGGCTATGGCTACACCTTC. It specifies CAWSPTGGYGYTF.

The rearrangement joins TRBV25-1 to TRBJ2-1; 7 bases align to TRBD1. The CDR3 runs 13 residues. V trimming: 3 bases; J trimming: 7 bases; junction bases outside the gene matches: 3. In germline, CDR1 is MGHDK, CDR2 SYGVNS. The CDR3 loop reads CASSDTGANEQFF. The CDR3 coding sequence is TGTGCCAGCAGTGATACAGGGGCGAATGAGCAGTTCTTC.

V usage is TRBV5-4 and J usage is TRBJ2-7; 12 positions match TRBD2. The CDR3 sequence is 16 residues long. V dropped 0 bases and J dropped 3; count of bases not matched to a gene: 4. Germline V gives CDR1 SGHNT, CDR2 YYREEE (reference sequence). The CDR3 DNA sequence: TGTGCCAGCAGCTTGGGGACTAGCGGGATCGTCTACGAGCAGTACTTC. Protein: CASSLGTSGIVYEQYF.

The chain joins TRBV28 to TRBJ2-7; D not certain. The V end was cut by 3 bases, the J end by 3 bases, with 9 bases between. Germline values: CDR1 MDHEN, CDR2 SYDVKM. CDR3 size: 13 residues. The CDR3 DNA is TGTGCCAGCAGTTTTGGCAGGATCTACGAGCAGTACTTC. This translates into CASSFGRIYEQYF. Drawing the rest from reference TRBV28 and TRBJ2-7, the complete variable domain is DVKVTQSSRYLVKRTGEKVFLECVQDMDHENMFWYRQDPGLGLRLIYFSYDVKMKEKGDIPEGYSVSREKKERFSLILESASTNQTSMYLCASSFGRIYEQYFGPGTRLTVT.

This chain uses TRBV5-1 with TRBJ2-7, with 7 positions matching TRBD2. Germline assignment: CDR1 SGHRS and CDR2 YFSETQ. The J segment lost 0 bases and the V segment lost 3 bases, leaving 9 bases of the junction unmatched. The CDR3 is 16 residues long. CDR3 in DNA: TGCGCCAGCAGCTGCCGCTGCGGGAGCCTCTCCTACGAGCAGTACGTC. Its protein product is CASSCRCGSLSYEQYV.